Below, 18 T cell receptor beta chains from the same sample are listed, as sequenced in a study of OX40 agonist ivuxolimab in advanced cancers. Receptor libraries were prepared by the immunoSEQ multiplex PCR assay. TCRdb provides this immuneACCESS table in a form limited to in-frame rearrangements. Some clones are lacking; in checked studies, under half of them reflect an unresolved V gene, and why the rest are absent is not known. Across this sample there are 60,000 or so clones, with approximately 83% seen only once. Of the sample, about 13% falls within the top ten clones. The input for sequencing was CD4+ or CD8+ T cells sorted from blood, taken in a trial of the OX40 agonist ivuxolimab. The receptor source for this set is an adult with an advanced solid tumor such as melanoma, head and neck, liver or kidney cancer.

This clone was seen more than once but under ten times. The chain joins TRBV28 to TRBJ2-7, with D uncertain. The length of the CDR3 is 15 residues. Between the trimmed V and J ends, which lost 9 bases and 0 bases, there was a span of 18 bases. Germline CDR1 MDHEN, CDR2 SYDVKM. The chain's CDR3 is CASWASGRNSYEQYF. In nucleotides, the CDR3 is TGTGCCAGTTGGGCTAGTGGACGGAACTCCTACGAGCAGTACTTC.

As concerns this clone: Because it lacks the conserved phenylalanine or tryptophan at the end, this CDR3 is likely a read error. This chain links TRBV18 with TRBJ1-6; tentatively, D is TRBD1 (5 bases). CDR1 KGHSH and CDR2 LQKENI come from the germline V gene. V was shortened by 2 bases and J by 8 bases, with 13 bases between the two germline ends. The CDR3 runs to 15 residues. CDR3 residues: CASSPSRGRDSPLHL. The CDR3 coding sequence is TGTGCCAGCTCACCATCGAGAGGCAGGGATTCACCCCTCCACCTT.

This clone was counted once. This chain links TRBV29-1 with TRBJ2-2; D remains ambiguous. The CDR3 has 11 residues. V lost 4 bases to trimming and J lost 4 bases, with 4 bases between them. Germline V gives CDR1 SQVTM, CDR2 ANQGSEA. The CDR3 nucleotides read TGCAGCGTTGTAGGCACCGGGGAGCTGTTTTTT. Amino acid sequence: CSVVGTGELFF.

CDR3 DNA sequence: TGTGCCAGCAGTTTAGACCGCGCCTACGAGCAGTACTTC. This codes for CASSLDRAYEQYF. The rearrangement links TRBV27 to TRBJ2-7, with D uncertain. CDR3 size: 13 residues. V was shortened by 2 bases and J by 2 bases, with 7 bases between the two germline ends. Germline loops: CDR1 MNHEY, CDR2 SMNVEV (reference sequence).

The chain has TRBV4-3 and TRBJ2-3, with 10 bases matching TRBD1. The J segment lost 14 bases and the V segment lost 4 bases, leaving 9 bases of the junction unmatched. CDR1 and CDR2 (germline): LGHNA, YSLEER. The CDR3 is 13 residues long. CDR3 sequence (DNA): TGCGCCAGCAGCCGGGACAGGGGTGTTGAGCGGTATTTT. Residues: CASSRDRGVERYF.

Comment on this clone: Given the absence of the conserved phenylalanine or tryptophan at the CDR3 end, a read error is likely. The chain links TRBV2 to TRBJ1-6; D is uncertain. CDR1 and CDR2 from the germline V gene are SNHLY and FYNNEI. Trimming removed 6 bases at V and 0 bases at J, with 9 bases between. This CDR3 is built from 15 residues. The chain's CDR3 is CASRQRGSYNSPLHL. Written as DNA, the CDR3 is TGTGCCAGCAGGCAAAGAGGCTCCTATAATTCACCCCTCCACCTT.

The V and J genes are TRBV4-1 and TRBJ1-1; no clear D. The CDR3 spans 15 residues. Trimming left V 0 bases short and J 0 bases short, with 8 bases between. Germline CDR1 MGHRA, CDR2 YSYEKL. CDR3 coding DNA: TGCGCCAGCAGCCAAGAAGGCGTCATGAACACTGAAGCTTTCTTT. Translated: CASSQEGVMNTEAFF.

The J gene is TRBJ2-7, the V gene TRBV7-9; 7 bases agree with TRBD2. V gave up 3 bases and J gave up 4 bases; unmatched junction bases: 3. The CDR3 sequence is 13 residues long. CDR1 is SEHNR, CDR2 FQNEAQ, per germline (reference sequence). CDR3 DNA sequence: TGTGCCAGCAGCTTGGGGGAGGGTTACGAGCAGTACTTC. Protein: CASSLGEGYEQYF.

The chain employs TRBV19 and TRBJ2-7; perhaps TRBD1 as D (7 bases). CDR1 and CDR2 (germline): LNHDA, SQIVND (reference sequence). V was clipped by 4 bases and J by 4 bases, with 17 bases between them. This CDR3 is 15 amino acids long. CDR3 nucleotide sequence: TGTGCCAGTAGTAATATGCTGGAGGGGGCGTACGAGCAGTACTTC. It specifies CASSNMLEGAYEQYF.

The chain has TRBV4-1 and TRBJ2-7; the D gene is possibly TRBD1 (5 bases). This CDR3 contains 17 residues. Germline CDR1 MGHRA, CDR2 YSYEKL. Trimming cost V 0 bases and J 1 base, with 16 bases left between them. CDR3 loop: CASSQDLVGPPSYEQYF. The DNA for the CDR3 is TGCGCCAGCAGCCAAGACCTTGTGGGGCCGCCATCCTACGAGCAGTACTTC.

This clone was picked up one time. The genes are TRBV6-5 and TRBJ2-2; D unresolved. The CDR3 is 13 residues long. V was trimmed by 6 bases and J by 3 bases, leaving 8 bases between them. Germline-derived CDR1 and CDR2 are MNHEY and SVGAGI. The CDR3 DNA follows: TGTGCCAGCAGCCCCGCGGACACCGGGGAGCTGTTTTTT. Protein sequence: CASSPADTGELFF.

The rearrangement joins TRBV6-1 to TRBJ1-1; tentatively, D is TRBD1 (6 bases). The CDR3 runs to 13 residues. Trimming removed 10 bases at V and 1 base at J, with 13 bases between. Germline loops: CDR1 MNHNS, CDR2 SASEGT. The CDR3, as DNA: TGTGCCACCCCGGAGGGGGAGAACACTGAAGCTTTCTTT. It specifies CATPEGENTEAFF.

This chain uses TRBV19 with TRBJ1-2; no clear D. Germline CDR1 and CDR2: LNHDA and SQIVND (reference sequence). The CDR3 is 13 residues long. The germline V and J ends were trimmed by 5 bases and 2 bases, with 9 bases remaining between them. CDR3 bases: TGTGCCAGTAGTGTCGGAAACAACTATGGCTACACCTTC. Translating it yields CASSVGNNYGYTF.

The genes are TRBV4-2 and TRBJ2-7, with D perhaps TRBD1 (5 bases). This CDR3 is built from 15 residues. Trimming removed 0 bases at V and 2 bases at J, with 11 bases between. Germline V gives CDR1 LGHNA, CDR2 YNFKEQ. This CDR3 is CASSQEGTGAYEQYF. The DNA of the CDR3 is TGTGCCAGCAGCCAAGAAGGAACAGGAGCCTACGAGCAGTACTTC.

J is TRBJ1-6 and V is TRBV23-1; D gene uncertain. TRBV23-1 belongs to the ORF category, with a function that is uncertain. V was shortened by 0 bases and J by 0 bases, with 12 bases between the two germline ends. The CDR3 is 18 residues long. The CDR3 sequence: CASSQSAGQSSYNSPLHF. For the CDR3, the DNA is TGCGCCAGCAGTCAATCGGCGGGTCAGAGCTCCTATAATTCACCCCTCCACTTT.

J is TRBJ2-5 and V is TRBV13; 7 positions agree with TRBD2. The germline V gene has CDR1 PRHDT and CDR2 FYEKMQ (reference sequence). J gave up 2 bases and V 1 base, and 7 bases lay outside the gene matches. CDR3 length equals 16 residues. In DNA, the CDR3 is TGTGCCAGCAGCTTAGCCTTGTGGGGGGGGCAAGAGACCCAGTACTTC. This encodes CASSLALWGGQETQYF. The full variable domain, completed using reference TRBV13 and TRBJ2-5, is AAGVIQSPRHLIKEKRETATLKCYPIPRHDTVYWYQQGPGQDPQFLISFYEKMQSDKGSIPDRFSAQQFSDYHSELNMSSLELGDSALYFCASSLALWGGQETQYFGPGTRLLVL.

This clone was picked up one time. The V gene is TRBV29-1, the J gene TRBJ1-1; tentatively, D is TRBD1 (5 bases). The V end was cut by 0 bases, the J end by 1 base, with 9 bases between. Germline loops: CDR1 SQVTM, CDR2 ANQGSEA. The CDR3 is made up of 14 amino acids. The CDR3 loop is CSVEDPGGNTEAFF. In DNA, the CDR3 is TGCAGCGTTGAAGATCCCGGGGGGAACACTGAAGCTTTCTTT.

This rearrangement joins TRBV4-3 to TRBJ2-5, with a tentative D call TRBD1 (5 bases). The DNA matches TRBJ2-7 better at its end, which makes the J call doubtful. This CDR3 comprises 15 residues. Germline assignment: CDR1 LGHNA and CDR2 YSLEER. DNA of the CDR3: TGCGCCAGCAGCCAAGATTGGGGCCCCAACTTCGAGCAGTACTTC. Its protein product is CASSQDWGPNFEQYF.